The rows below give T cell receptor beta chains drawn from one sample of a study of shared clonotypes between healthy human individuals. Produced via immunoSEQ multiplex PCR; TCRdb's table is partial and in-frame only. This sample has millions of clones; 85% to 95% occur once, and the top ten carry about 1.1%. The specimen was naive CD8+ T cells sorted from blood. These TCRs come from a man younger than 35 in good health. The CDR3 runs from the conserved cysteine through the conserved F or W. The D gene is left open where the match is weak. Size tells how often a clone was seen (once, few, many) or the class of an expanded clone, and some rows leave it out.

NA	TRBV7-9	NA	TRBJ1-5	TGTGCCAGCAGCTTAGAGGACAGCAATCAGCCCCAGCATTTT	CASSLEDSNQPQHF
TRBD1	TRBV10-1	NA	TRBJ2-7	TGCGCCAGCAGTGGAACCCAGGGGGCTGGGTTGTACGAGCAGTACTTC	CASSGTQGAGLYEQYF
NA	TRBV5-6	NA	TRBJ1-5	TGTGCCAGCAGCCTAGGACAATACAGTCAGCCCCAGCATTTT	CASSLGQYSQPQHF
NA	TRBV15	NA	TRBJ1-3	TGTGCCACCAGCCCATCCAGGACGTCCCTCTCTGGAAACACCATATATTTT	CATSPSRTSLSGNTIYF
NA	TRBV7-9	NA	TRBJ1-2	TGTGCCAGCAGCTTTCAATCCAACTTCTATGGCTACACCTTC	CASSFQSNFYGYTF
TRBD1	TRBV7-9	NA	TRBJ2-7	TGTGCCAGCAGCTTAATGAGGGGGCAATCATACGAGCAGTACTTC	CASSLMRGQSYEQYF
NA	TRBV12-2	NA	TRBJ1-1	TGTGCAAGTCGCCAACCCTACACGGGGGCGCGAGGGAACACTGAAGCTTTCTTT	CASRQPYTGARGNTEAFF
NA	TRBV11-3	NA	TRBJ2-5	TGTGCCAGCAGTCTAGGGAGCGAGACCCAGTACTTC	CASSLGSETQYF
NA	TRBV7-2	NA	TRBJ2-5	TGTGCCAGCAGCTTAGAGTGGGATCGAGAGACCCAGTACTTC	CASSLEWDRETQYF
TRBD2	TRBV9	NA	TRBJ2-7	TGTGCCAGCAGCGTAGCGGCAGGGACTAACTACGAGCAGTACTTC	CASSVAAGTNYEQYF
TRBD1	TRBV10-1	NA	TRBJ2-2	TGCGCCAGCAGTGGGACAGGGGGCGGGGAGCTGTTTTTT	CASSGTGGGELFF
TRBD1	TRBV27	NA	TRBJ1-5	TGTGCCAGCAGTCCCTCGACAGGGGATAGCAATCAGCCCCAGCATTTT	CASSPSTGDSNQPQHF
TRBD1	TRBV19	NA	TRBJ1-2	TGTGCCAGTAGTAGATGGCCGGGACAGGGGTTGAACTATGGCTACACCTTC	CASSRWPGQGLNYGYTF
NA	TRBV27	NA	TRBJ2-1	TGTGCCAGCAGCCCGATCCAGGTTCAGGGGTACAATGAGCAGTTCTTC	CASSPIQVQGYNEQFF
NA	TRBV2	NA	TRBJ1-6	TGTGCCAGACAGGGCTCCTATAATTCACCCCTCCACTTT	CARQGSYNSPLHF
TRBD1	TRBV7-9	NA	TRBJ1-2	TGTGCCAGCAGCTTAAAGGGGGCGATAGACTATGGCTACACCTTC	CASSLKGAIDYGYTF
TRBD2	TRBV2	NA	TRBJ2-7	TGTGCCAGCAGTGAATTGGCGGGGGGCTACGAGCAGTACTTC	CASSELAGGYEQYF
TRBD1	TRBV4-1	once	TRBJ2-3	TGCGCCAGCAGCCGCACCCACAGGGGTAGTCTCACAGATACGCAGTATTTT	CASSRTHRGSLTDTQYF
TRBD1	TRBV6-5	NA	TRBJ1-2	TGTGCCAGCAGTTTGACGGGACAGGGGAAGAGCTATGGCTACACCTTC	CASSLTGQGKSYGYTF
NA	TRBV28	NA	TRBJ2-7	TGTGCCAGCAGCCCCGAAGCGGGTTGGTCCTACGAGCAGTACTTC	CASSPEAGWSYEQYF
NA	TRBV9	once	TRBJ2-3	TGTGCCAGCAGCGTAGGTCGCACAGATACGCAGTATTTT	CASSVGRTDTQYF
NA	TRBV6-5	once	TRBJ1-5	TGTGCCAGCAGTTATCAGGTCGCAAATCAGCCCCAGCATTTT	CASSYQVANQPQHF
NA	TRBV13	NA	TRBJ1-1	TGTGCCAGCAGCTTAGGAGGGGCTGAAGCTTTCTTT	CASSLGGAEAFF
TRBD2	TRBV9	NA	TRBJ2-1	TGTGCCAGCAGCGTAGCGGCCCTAGCGGGAATGAGCTCCTACAATGAGCAGTTCTTC	CASSVAALAGMSSYNEQFF
NA	TRBV27	NA	TRBJ2-1	TGTGCCAGCAGATTACAGCCGAGCTCCTACAATGAGCAGTTCTTC	CASRLQPSSYNEQFF
NA	TRBV2	NA	TRBJ2-5	TGTGCCAGCAGTTATATATCAGCAGAGACCCAGTACTTC	CASSYISAETQYF
NA	TRBV6-5	NA	TRBJ1-2	TGTGCCAGCAGCACGACGGGGAACTATGGCTACACCTTC	CASSTTGNYGYTF
NA	TRBV6-6	NA	TRBJ1-1	TGTGCCAGCTCCGCGGGGATCACTGAAGCTTTCTTT	CASSAGITEAFF
NA	TRBV9	once	TRBJ2-7	TGTGCCAGCAGCGTGGCAGGGACGACAAACGAGCAGTACTTC	CASSVAGTTNEQYF
NA	TRBV9	NA	TRBJ2-1	TGTGCCAGCAGCGTAGTAGGTGGGGACCCTCAGGAGCAGTTCTTC	CASSVVGGDPQEQFF
TRBD2	TRBV7-9	NA	TRBJ2-2	TGTGCCAGCAGCCCCACGGGGGGGCCGAACACCGGGGAGCTGTTTTTT	CASSPTGGPNTGELFF
NA	TRBV19	few	TRBJ2-7	TGTGCCAGTAACGCAGATCCTAGCTACGAGCAGTACTTC	CASNADPSYEQYF
NA	TRBV5-4	NA	TRBJ2-7	TGTGCCAGCAGCTCGGGGGCCTACGAGCAGTACTTC	CASSSGAYEQYF
TRBD1	TRBV6-5	NA	TRBJ2-7	TGTGCCAGCAGTTACTCGACGGGACAGGAGGCCTACGAGCAGTACTTC	CASSYSTGQEAYEQYF
NA	TRBV27	NA	TRBJ2-7	TGTGCCAGCAGTTCTGTTCGGGTACAGGGTCCATCCTACGAGCAGTACTTC	CASSSVRVQGPSYEQYF
NA	TRBV28	NA	TRBJ1-5	TGTGCCAGCAGTCCCGGGACCCGGAATCAGCCCCAGCATTTT	CASSPGTRNQPQHF
TRBD2	TRBV9	NA	TRBJ2-3	TGTGCCAGCAGCCCCCCTCCGGGACTAGCGGACACAGATACGCAGTATTTT	CASSPPPGLADTDTQYF
TRBD1	TRBV10-3	NA	TRBJ2-3	TGTGCCATCAGTGAGAGAACAGGGGGCTCGGGAGATACGCAGTATTTT	CAISERTGGSGDTQYF
TRBD1	TRBV27	NA	TRBJ1-4	TGTGCCAGCAGTCCCGACAGGGGGATCGGGGTTAATGAAAAACTGTTTTTT	CASSPDRGIGVNEKLFF
NA	TRBV29-1	NA	TRBJ2-7	TGCAGCGTTGGAGGGTCCCACGAGCAGTACTTC	CSVGGSHEQYF
NA	TRBV4-3	NA	TRBJ2-2	TGCGCCAGCAGCTTCGGCTGGAACACCGGGGAGCTGTTTTTT	CASSFGWNTGELFF